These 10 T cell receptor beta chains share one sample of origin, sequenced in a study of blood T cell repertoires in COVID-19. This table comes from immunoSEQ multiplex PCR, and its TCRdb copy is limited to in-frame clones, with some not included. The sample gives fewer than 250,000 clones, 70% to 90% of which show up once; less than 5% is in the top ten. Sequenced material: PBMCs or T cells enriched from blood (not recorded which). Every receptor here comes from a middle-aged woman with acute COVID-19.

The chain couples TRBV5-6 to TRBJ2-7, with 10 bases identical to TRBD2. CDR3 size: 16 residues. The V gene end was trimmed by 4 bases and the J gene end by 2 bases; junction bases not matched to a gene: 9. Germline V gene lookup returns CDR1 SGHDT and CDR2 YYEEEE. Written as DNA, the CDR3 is TGTGCCAGCAGCCAGCGACTAGCGGGCTCCCCCTACGAGCAGTACTTC. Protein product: CASSQRLAGSPYEQYF.

The CDR3 coding sequence is TGTGCCAGCCGACGACAGGGGGACGGCTACACCTTC. Residues: CASRRQGDGYTF. This chain joins TRBV7-2 and TRBJ1-2; 9 bases line up with TRBD1. This CDR3 has 12 amino acids. Losses at the gene ends were 8 bases for V and 8 bases for J; bases not matched to a gene: 6. Germline CDR1 SGHTA, CDR2 FQGNSA.

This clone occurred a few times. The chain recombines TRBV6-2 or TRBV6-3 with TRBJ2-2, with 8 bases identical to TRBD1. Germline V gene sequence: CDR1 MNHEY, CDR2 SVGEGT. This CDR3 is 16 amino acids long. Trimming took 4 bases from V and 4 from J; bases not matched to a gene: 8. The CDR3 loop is CASSSGGWGTTGELFF. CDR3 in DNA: TGTGCCAGCAGTTCAGGGGGCTGGGGGACCACCGGGGAGCTGTTTTTT.

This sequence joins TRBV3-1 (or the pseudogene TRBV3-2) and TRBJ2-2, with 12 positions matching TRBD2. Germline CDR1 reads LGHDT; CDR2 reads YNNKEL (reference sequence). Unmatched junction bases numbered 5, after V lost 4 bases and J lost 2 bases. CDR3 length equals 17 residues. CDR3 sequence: CASSPVGLAGNTGELFF. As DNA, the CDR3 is TGTGCCAGCAGCCCGGTCGGACTAGCGGGAAACACCGGGGAGCTGTTTTTT.

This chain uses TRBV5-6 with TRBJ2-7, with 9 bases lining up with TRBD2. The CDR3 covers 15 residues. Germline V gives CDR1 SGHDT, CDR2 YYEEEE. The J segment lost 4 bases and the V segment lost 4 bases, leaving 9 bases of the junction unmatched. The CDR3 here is CASSLLGAGGYEQYF. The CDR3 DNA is TGTGCCAGCAGCCTCTTGGGGGCGGGAGGGTACGAGCAGTACTTC. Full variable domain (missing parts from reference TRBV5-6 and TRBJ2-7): DAGVTQSPTHLIKTRGQQVTLRCSPKSGHDTVSWYQQALGQGPQFIFQYYEEEERQRGNFPDRFSGHQFPNYSSELNVNALLLGDSALYLCASSLLGAGGYEQYFGPGTRLTVT.

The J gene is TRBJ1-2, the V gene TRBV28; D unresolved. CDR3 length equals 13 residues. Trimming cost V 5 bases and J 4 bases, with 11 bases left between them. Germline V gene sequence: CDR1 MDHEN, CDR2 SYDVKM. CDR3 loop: CASSPARSYGYTF. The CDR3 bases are TGTGCCAGCAGTCCTGCCAGGTCCTATGGCTACACCTTC.

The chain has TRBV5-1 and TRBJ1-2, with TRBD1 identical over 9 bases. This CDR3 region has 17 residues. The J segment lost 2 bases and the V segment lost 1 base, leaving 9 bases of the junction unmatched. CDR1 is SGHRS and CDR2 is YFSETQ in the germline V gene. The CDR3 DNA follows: TGCGCCAGCAGCTTGTCGGGACAGGGAGTCCGGAACTATGGCTACACCTTC. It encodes CASSLSGQGVRNYGYTF.

CDR3 amino acids: CASSYRGQGSIQYF. CDR3 DNA: TGTGCCAGCAGTTACCGGGGACAGGGAAGCATTCAGTACTTC. The gene calls are TRBV6-5 and TRBJ2-4; TRBD1 aligns across 9 bases. V shed 2 bases, J shed 9 bases, and the junction held 5 bases outside the gene matches. Per the germline V gene, CDR1 is MNHEY and CDR2 is SVGAGI. This CDR3 is built from 14 residues.

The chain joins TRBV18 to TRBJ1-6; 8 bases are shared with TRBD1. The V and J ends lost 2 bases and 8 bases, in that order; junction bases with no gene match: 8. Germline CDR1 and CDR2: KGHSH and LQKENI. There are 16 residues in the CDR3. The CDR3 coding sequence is TGTGCCAGCTCACCATATCGGGGACAGGTGGATTCACCCCTCCACTTT. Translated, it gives CASSPYRGQVDSPLHF.

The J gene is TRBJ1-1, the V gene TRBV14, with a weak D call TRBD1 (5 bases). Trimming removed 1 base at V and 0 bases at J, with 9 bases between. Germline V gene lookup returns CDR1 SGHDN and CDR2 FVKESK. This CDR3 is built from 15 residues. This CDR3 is CASSQADNVNTEAFF. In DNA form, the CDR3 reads TGTGCCAGCAGCCAAGCGGACAATGTGAACACTGAAGCTTTCTTT.